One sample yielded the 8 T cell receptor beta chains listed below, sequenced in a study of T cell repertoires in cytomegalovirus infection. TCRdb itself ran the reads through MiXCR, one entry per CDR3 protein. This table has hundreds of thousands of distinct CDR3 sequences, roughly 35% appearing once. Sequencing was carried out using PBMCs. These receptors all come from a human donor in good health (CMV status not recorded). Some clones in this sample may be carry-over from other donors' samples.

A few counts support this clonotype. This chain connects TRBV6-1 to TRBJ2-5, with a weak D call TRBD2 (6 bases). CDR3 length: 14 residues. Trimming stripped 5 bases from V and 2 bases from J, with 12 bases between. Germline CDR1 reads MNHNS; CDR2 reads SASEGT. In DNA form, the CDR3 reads TGTGCCAGCAGTTTAGCGGCGCGGCAAGAGACCCAGTACTTC. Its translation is CASSLAARQETQYF.

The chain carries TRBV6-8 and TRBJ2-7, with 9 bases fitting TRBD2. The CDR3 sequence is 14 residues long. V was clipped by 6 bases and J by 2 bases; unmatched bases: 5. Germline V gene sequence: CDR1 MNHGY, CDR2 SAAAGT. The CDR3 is CASRPTSGPYEQYF. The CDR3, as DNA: TGTGCCAGCAGACCGACTAGCGGTCCCTACGAGCAGTACTTC.

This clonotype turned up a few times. The CDR3 is CASSSGHKPGNEQFF. CDR3 nucleotide sequence: TGTGCCAGCAGCTCGGGACATAAACCTGGCAATGAGCAGTTCTTC. The V and J genes are TRBV7-6 and TRBJ2-1, with D maybe TRBD1 (6 bases). The CDR3 length is 15 residues. Germline loops: CDR1 SGHVS, CDR2 FNYEAQ. V lost 4 bases, J lost 6 bases, and 16 bases lay in between.

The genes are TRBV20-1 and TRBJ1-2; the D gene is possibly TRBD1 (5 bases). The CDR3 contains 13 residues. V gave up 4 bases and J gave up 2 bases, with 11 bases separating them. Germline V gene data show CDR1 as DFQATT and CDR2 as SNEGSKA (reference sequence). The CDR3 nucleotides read TGCAGTGCTAATACTGACAGAAACTATGGCTACACCTTC. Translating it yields CSANTDRNYGYTF.

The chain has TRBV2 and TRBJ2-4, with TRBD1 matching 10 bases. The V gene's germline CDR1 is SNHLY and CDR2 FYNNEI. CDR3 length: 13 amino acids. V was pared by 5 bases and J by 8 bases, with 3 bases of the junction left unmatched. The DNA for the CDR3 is TGTGCCAGCAGTCCAGGACAGGGGGACATTCAGTACTTC. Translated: CASSPGQGDIQYF. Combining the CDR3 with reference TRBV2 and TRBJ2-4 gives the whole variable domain EPEVTQTPSHQVTQMGQEVILRCVPISNHLYFYWYRQILGQKVEFLVSFYNNEISEKSEIFDDQFSVERPDGSNFTLKIRSTKLEDSAMYFCASSPGQGDIQYFGAGTRLSVL.

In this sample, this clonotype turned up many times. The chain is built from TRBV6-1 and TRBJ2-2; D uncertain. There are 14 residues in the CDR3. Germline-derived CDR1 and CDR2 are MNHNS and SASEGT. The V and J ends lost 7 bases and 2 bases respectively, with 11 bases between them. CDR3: CASTPQPNTGELFF. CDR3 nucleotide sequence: TGTGCCAGCACCCCGCAACCTAACACCGGGGAGCTGTTTTTT.

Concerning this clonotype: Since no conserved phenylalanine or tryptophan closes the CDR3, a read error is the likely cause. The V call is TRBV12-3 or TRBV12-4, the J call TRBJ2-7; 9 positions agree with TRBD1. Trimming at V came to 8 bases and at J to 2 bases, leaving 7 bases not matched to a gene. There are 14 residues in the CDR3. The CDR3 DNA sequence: TGTGCCAGCTGTTCGGGACAGGGTGCCTACGAGCAGTACTTA. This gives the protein CASCSGQGAYEQYL.

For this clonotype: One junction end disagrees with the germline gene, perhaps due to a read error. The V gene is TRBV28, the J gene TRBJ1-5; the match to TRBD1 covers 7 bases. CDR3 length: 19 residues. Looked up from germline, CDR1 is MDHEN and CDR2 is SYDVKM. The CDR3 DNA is TGTGCCAGAAGTTTATCGATCTACAGGGGTTTGAATAGCAATCAGCCCCAGCATTTT. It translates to CARSLSIYRGLNSNQPQHF.